One T cell receptor (beta chain) is described in this entry. Antigen specificity is unknown. What made the TCR beta cDNA was 5'RACE template switching with UMIs. From its re-call of the 5' RACE reads, TCRdb lists each CDR3 protein once, without DNA. Its clone listing holds fewer than 400,000 distinct CDR3 sequences. The data derive from a study of T cells expressing NK-cell markers. About the research overall: Researchers got TCR beta repertoires out of sorted CD3+CD56+NKG2C+, CD3+CD56+NKG2C- and CD3+CD56-NKG2C+ T cells. Study-wide points: These clonotypes, the leaders elsewhere, also led the CD3+CD56-NKG2C+ fraction in a few donors. The dominant NKG2C+ clonotypes represented 1.0-7.0% of CD8+ T cells in more than five donors.

Germline-derived CDR1 and CDR2 are SGHAT and FQNNGV. The CDR3 is 13 amino acids. The J gene is TRBJ2-5, the V gene TRBV11-2; TCRdb reports TRBD2, a call that lacks DNA to check it against. The sample taken for sequencing was blood T cells: a sorted CD56 or NKG2C T cell subset, CD4+ or CD8+ T cells, or bulk PBMC T cells (not recorded which). This receptor was taken from a woman aged 50 to 65 in good health. Here the CDR3 reads CASSPRAQETQYF.